This T cell receptor beta chain is drawn from a study of cytotoxic CD8 clonotypes in ibrutinib-treated CLL. Study-wide background: Response sampling took place at median 12 months of treatment, range 6 to 36. Findings of the study overall: The clonality went up when patients responded to ibrutinib and dropped back toward baseline at progression. Under therapy, public clonotypes either contracted or stayed stable, and they were uncommon.

The CDR3 extends over 16 amino acids. Germline V lookup: CDR1 MNHEY, CDR2 SMNVEV (reference sequence). The V end was cut by 2 bases, the J end by 4 bases, with 17 bases between. The repertoire was sequenced with immunoSEQ multiplex PCR; TCRdb's copy has only in-frame clones and lacks some. The sample holds roughly 40,000 clones, roughly three quarters seen once. A note on this clone: Its antigen remains unidentified.

The V gene is TRBV27, the J gene TRBJ1-2, with a possible D match to TRBD1 (6 bases). Sequences were derived from PBMCs, sampled after 12 months of ibrutinib treatment. This clonotype was sampled from a human donor with chronic lymphocytic leukemia. CDR3 protein: CASSLGLGRGSYGYTF. CDR3 in DNA: TGTGCCAGCAGTTTAGGCCTGGGCAGGGGTAGCTATGGCTACACCTTC.